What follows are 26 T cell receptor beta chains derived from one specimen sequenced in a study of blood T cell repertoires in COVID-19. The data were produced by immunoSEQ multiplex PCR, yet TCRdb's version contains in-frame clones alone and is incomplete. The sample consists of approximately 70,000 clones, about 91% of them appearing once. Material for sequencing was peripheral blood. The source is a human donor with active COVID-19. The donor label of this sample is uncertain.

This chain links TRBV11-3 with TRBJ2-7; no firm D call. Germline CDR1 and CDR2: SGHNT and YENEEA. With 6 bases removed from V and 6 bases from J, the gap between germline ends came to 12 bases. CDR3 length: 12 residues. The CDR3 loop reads CASSPDSPEQYF. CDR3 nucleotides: TGTGCCAGCAGTCCCGACTCCCCCGAGCAGTACTTC.

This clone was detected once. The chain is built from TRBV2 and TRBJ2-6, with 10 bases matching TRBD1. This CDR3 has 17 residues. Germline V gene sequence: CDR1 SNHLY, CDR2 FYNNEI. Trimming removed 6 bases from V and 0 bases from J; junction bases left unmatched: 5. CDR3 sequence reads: CASRPGQGFSGANVLTF. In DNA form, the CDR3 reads TGTGCCAGCAGGCCGGGACAGGGGTTCTCTGGGGCCAACGTCCTGACTTTC.

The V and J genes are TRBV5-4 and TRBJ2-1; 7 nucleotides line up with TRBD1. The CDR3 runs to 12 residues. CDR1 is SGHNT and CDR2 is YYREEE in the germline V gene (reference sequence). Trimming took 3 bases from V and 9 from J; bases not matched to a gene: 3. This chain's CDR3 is CASSSTGREQFF. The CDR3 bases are TGTGCCAGCAGCTCGACAGGGCGTGAGCAGTTCTTC.

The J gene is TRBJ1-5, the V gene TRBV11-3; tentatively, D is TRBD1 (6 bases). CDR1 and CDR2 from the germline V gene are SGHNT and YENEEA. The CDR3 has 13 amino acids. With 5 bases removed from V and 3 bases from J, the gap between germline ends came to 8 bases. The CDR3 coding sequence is TGTGCCAGCAGCCGGACAGACAATCAGCCCCAGCATTTT. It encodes CASSRTDNQPQHF.

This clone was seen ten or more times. The CDR3 DNA reads as TGTGCCAGCAGCACGGGACAGGGGAACTACGAGCAGTACTTC. Translating gives CASSTGQGNYEQYF. The chain carries TRBV5-6 and TRBJ2-7; 10 positions agree with TRBD1. Germline V gene data show CDR1 as SGHDT and CDR2 as YYEEEE. V shed 4 bases and J 3 bases; nucleotides not matched to a gene: 4. The CDR3 totals 14 residues.

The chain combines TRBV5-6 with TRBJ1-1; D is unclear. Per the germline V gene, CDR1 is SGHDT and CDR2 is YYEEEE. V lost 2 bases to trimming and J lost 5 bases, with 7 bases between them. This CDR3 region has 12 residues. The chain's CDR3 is CASSFLETEAFF. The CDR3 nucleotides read TGTGCCAGCAGCTTTTTGGAGACTGAAGCTTTCTTT.

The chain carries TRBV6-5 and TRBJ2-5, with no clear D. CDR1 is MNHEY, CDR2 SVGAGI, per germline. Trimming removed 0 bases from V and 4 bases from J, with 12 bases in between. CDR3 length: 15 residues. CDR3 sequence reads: CASSYSGRTTETQYF. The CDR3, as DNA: TGTGCCAGCAGTTACTCGGGCAGAACAACAGAGACCCAGTACTTC.

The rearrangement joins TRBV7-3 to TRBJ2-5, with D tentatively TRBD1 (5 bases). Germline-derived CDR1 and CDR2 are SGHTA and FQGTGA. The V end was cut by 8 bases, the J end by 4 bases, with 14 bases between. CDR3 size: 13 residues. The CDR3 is CASSAGKGETQYF. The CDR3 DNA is TGTGCCAGCTCGGCAGGGAAGGGAGAGACCCAGTACTTC.

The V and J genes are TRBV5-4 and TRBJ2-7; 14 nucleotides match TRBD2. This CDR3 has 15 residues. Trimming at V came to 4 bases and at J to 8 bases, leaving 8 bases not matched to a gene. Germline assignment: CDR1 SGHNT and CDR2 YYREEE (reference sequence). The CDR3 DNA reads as TGTGCCAGCAGCGGCGGGACTAGCGGGAGTAGGCAGCAGTACTTC. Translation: CASSGGTSGSRQQYF.

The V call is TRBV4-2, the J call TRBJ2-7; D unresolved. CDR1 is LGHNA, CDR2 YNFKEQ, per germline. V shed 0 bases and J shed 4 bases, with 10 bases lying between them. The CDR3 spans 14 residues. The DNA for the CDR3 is TGTGCCAGCAGCCAAGATGAGATCGGGTACGAGCAGTACTTC. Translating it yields CASSQDEIGYEQYF.

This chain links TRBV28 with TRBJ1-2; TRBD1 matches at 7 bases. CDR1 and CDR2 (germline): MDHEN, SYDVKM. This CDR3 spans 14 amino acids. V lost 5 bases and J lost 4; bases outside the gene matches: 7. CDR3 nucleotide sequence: TGTGCCAGCAGTCCCAGGGGGGATGGCTATGGCTACACCTTC. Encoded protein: CASSPRGDGYGYTF.

The CDR3 spells CASSPSGLAGSNEQFF. CDR3 nucleotides: TGTGCCAGCAGCCCCTCGGGACTAGCGGGAAGCAATGAGCAGTTCTTC. The rearrangement links TRBV7-2 to TRBJ2-1, with 13 bases matching TRBD2. This CDR3 is built from 16 residues. Germline loops: CDR1 SGHTA, CDR2 FQGNSA. J was trimmed by 6 bases and V by 5 bases; bases with no gene match: 7.

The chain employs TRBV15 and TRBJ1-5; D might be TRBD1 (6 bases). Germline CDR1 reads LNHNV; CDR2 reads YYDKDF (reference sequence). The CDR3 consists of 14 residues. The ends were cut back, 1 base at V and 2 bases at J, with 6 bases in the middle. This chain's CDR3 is CATSRGTGNQPQHF. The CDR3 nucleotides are TGTGCCACCAGCAGAGGGACAGGCAATCAGCCCCAGCATTTT. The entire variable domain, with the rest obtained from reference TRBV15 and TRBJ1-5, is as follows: DAMVIQNPRYQVTQFGKPVTLSCSQTLNHNVMYWYQQKSSQAPKLLFHYYDKDFNNEADTPDNFQSRRPNTSFCFLDIRSPGLGDTAMYLCATSRGTGNQPQHFGDGTRLSIL.

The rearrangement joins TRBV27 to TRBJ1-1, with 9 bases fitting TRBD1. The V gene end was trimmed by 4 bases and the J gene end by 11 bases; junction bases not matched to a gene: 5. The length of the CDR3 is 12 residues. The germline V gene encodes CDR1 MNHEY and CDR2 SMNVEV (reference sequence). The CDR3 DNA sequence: TGTGCCAGCAGTTACAGGGACAGGGACGCTTTCTTT. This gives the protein CASSYRDRDAFF.

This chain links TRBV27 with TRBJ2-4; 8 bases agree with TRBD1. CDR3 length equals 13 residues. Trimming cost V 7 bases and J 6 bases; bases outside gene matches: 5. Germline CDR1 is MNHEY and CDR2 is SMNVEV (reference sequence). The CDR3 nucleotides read TGTGCCAGCAAGGACAGGGCGGGAAACATTCAGTACTTC. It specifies CASKDRAGNIQYF.

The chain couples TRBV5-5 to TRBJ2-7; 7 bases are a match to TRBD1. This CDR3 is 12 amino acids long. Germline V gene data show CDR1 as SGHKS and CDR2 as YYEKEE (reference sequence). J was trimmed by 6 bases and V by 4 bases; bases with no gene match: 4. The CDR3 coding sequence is TGTGCCAGCAGCCCGACAGGGACCGAGCAGTACTTC. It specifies CASSPTGTEQYF.

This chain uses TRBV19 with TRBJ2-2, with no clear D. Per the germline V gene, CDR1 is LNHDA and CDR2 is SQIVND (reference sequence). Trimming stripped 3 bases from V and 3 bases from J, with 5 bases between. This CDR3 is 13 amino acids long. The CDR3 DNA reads TGTGCCAGTAGTATCAGATACACCGGGGAGCTGTTTTTT. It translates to CASSIRYTGELFF.

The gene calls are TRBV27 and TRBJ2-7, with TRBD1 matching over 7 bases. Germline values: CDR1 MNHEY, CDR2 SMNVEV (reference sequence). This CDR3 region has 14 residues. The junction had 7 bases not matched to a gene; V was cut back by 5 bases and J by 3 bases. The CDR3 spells CASSPGTAYYEQYF. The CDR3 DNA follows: TGTGCCAGCAGTCCTGGGACAGCTTACTACGAGCAGTACTTC.

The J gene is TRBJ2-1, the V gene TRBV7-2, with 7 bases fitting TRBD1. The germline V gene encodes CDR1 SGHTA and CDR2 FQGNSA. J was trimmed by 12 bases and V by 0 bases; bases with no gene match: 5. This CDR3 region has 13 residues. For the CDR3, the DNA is TGTGCCAGCAGCTTAGCTGGACAGGTCGGGCAGTTCTTC. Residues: CASSLAGQVGQFF.

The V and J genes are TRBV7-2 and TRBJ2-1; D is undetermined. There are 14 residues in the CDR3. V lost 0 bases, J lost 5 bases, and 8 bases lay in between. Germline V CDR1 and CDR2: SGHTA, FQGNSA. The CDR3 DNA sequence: TGTGCCAGCAGCTTAGCAACTGTTAACAATGAGCAGTTCTTC. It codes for CASSLATVNNEQFF.

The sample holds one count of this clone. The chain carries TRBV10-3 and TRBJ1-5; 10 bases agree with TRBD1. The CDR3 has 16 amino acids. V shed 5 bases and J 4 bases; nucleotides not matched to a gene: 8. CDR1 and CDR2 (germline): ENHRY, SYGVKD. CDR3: CAISPRDRGGNQPQHF. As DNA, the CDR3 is TGTGCCATCAGTCCCCGGGACAGGGGAGGGAATCAGCCCCAGCATTTT.

CDR3 residues: CASSLTGGREQYF. For the CDR3, the DNA is TGTGCCAGCAGTTTAACGGGAGGCCGGGAGCAGTACTTC. The V gene is TRBV6-6, the J gene TRBJ2-7; 7 bases match TRBD2. The CDR3 loop spans 13 amino acids. Looked up from germline, CDR1 is MNHNY and CDR2 is SVGAGI (reference sequence). V was pared by 4 bases and J by 7 bases, with 7 bases of the junction left unmatched.

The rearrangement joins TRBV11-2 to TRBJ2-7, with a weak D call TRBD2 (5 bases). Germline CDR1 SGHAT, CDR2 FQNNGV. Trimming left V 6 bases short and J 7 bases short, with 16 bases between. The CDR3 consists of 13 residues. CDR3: CASSEDWGGEQYF. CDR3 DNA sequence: TGTGCCAGCAGTGAGGACTGGGGTGGAGAGCAGTACTTC.

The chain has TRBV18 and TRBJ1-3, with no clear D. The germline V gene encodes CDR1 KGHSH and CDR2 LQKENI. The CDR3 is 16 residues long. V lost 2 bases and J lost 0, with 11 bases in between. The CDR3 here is CASSPGQYLSGNTIYF. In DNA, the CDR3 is TGTGCCAGCTCACCAGGGCAATACCTCTCTGGAAACACCATATATTTT.

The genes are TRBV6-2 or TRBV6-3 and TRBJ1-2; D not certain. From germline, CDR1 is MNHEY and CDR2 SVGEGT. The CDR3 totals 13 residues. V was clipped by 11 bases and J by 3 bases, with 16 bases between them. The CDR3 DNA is TGTGCCCTCAGCCCCAGACTGCACTATGGCTACACCTTC. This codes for CALSPRLHYGYTF.

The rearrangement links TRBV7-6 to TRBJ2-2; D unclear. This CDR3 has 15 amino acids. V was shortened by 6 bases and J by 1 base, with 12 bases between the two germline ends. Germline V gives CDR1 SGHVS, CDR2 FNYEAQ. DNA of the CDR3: TGTGCCAGCAGTTCGACTGCTATGAACACCGGGGAGCTGTTTTTT. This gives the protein CASSSTAMNTGELFF.